These 32 T cell receptor beta chains share one sample of origin, sequenced in a study of blood T cell repertoires in COVID-19. Assay: immunoSEQ multiplex PCR; the TCRdb copy retains only in-frame clones and omits some. Among about 180,000 clones listed, 70% to 85% were seen once. The sample taken for sequencing was PBMCs or T cells enriched from blood (not recorded which). These receptors were taken from a woman in her forties or fifties who had recovered from COVID-19.

V is TRBV30 and J is TRBJ2-7; TRBD1 matches at 7 bases. The junction had 3 bases not matched to a gene; V was cut back by 3 bases and J by 1 base. The CDR3 spans 13 residues. CDR1 GTSNPN and CDR2 SVGIG come from the germline V gene (reference sequence). The CDR3 is CAWRGDSSYEQYF. In DNA, the CDR3 is TGTGCCTGGAGGGGGGACAGTTCCTACGAGCAGTACTTC.

The J gene is TRBJ2-5, the V gene TRBV2; 12 bases match TRBD1. This CDR3 spans 17 amino acids. Losses at the gene ends were 5 bases for V and 2 bases for J; bases not matched to a gene: 9. The V gene's germline CDR1 is SNHLY and CDR2 FYNNEI. The DNA of the CDR3 is TGTGCCAGCAGTCGACTAGGGACAGGGGGCACACAAGAGACCCAGTACTTC. This codes for CASSRLGTGGTQETQYF.

There are a few counts of this clone. The rearrangement uses TRBV27 and TRBJ1-1; 12 positions agree with TRBD1. This CDR3 has 13 amino acids. Germline V lookup: CDR1 MNHEY, CDR2 SMNVEV (reference sequence). After removal of 8 bases from V and 4 bases from J, the junction contained 2 bases not matched to a gene. This CDR3 is CASLGQGATEAFF. DNA of the CDR3: TGTGCCAGCTTGGGACAGGGGGCCACTGAAGCTTTCTTT.

Comment on this clone: An end of the junction differs from the germline gene, which may be a read error. The genes are TRBV28 and TRBJ1-4; D might be TRBD1 (5 bases). The CDR3 extends over 11 amino acids. The germline gives CDR1 MDHEN, CDR2 SYDVKM. The CDR3 sequence: CASSTQAPLVF. CDR3 coding DNA: TGTGCCAGCAGTACACAGGCCCCCTTGGTTTTT.

The chain couples TRBV18 to TRBJ2-1, with 15 nucleotides matching TRBD2. This CDR3 comprises 17 residues. V shed 2 bases and J 6 bases; nucleotides not matched to a gene: 5. The germline V gene encodes CDR1 KGHSH and CDR2 LQKENI. This CDR3 reads CASSPGTSGRFGNEQFF. CDR3 DNA: TGTGCCAGCTCACCAGGGACTAGCGGGAGGTTTGGCAATGAGCAGTTCTTC.

The gene calls are TRBV28 and TRBJ2-7; TRBD2 is a possible D gene (5 bases). Germline CDR1 reads MDHEN; CDR2 reads SYDVKM. Trimming removed 3 bases from V and 4 bases from J, with 13 bases in between. The CDR3 length is 14 residues. In DNA, the CDR3 is TGTGCCAGCAGTTTGGCGGGCCAGAGTTACGAGCAGTACTTC. Translation: CASSLAGQSYEQYF.

In its sample, this clone was seen once. This chain uses TRBV5-5 with TRBJ2-5; TRBD1 aligns across 7 bases. The CDR3 has 14 residues. CDR1 is SGHKS and CDR2 is YYEKEE in the germline V gene (reference sequence). The V segment lost 1 base and the J segment 1 base; nucleotides outside the gene matches: 1. Here the CDR3 reads CASSLKGAQETQYF. Written as DNA, the CDR3 is TGTGCCAGCAGCTTGAAGGGGGCCCAAGAGACCCAGTACTTC.

CDR3 coding DNA: TGTGCCAGCAGCGCTCGAGGGTCCTTCGATGATGAGCAGTTCTTC. Translated: CASSARGSFDDEQFF. The V and J genes are TRBV5-5 and TRBJ2-1, with D tentatively TRBD2 (5 bases). Per the germline V gene, CDR1 is SGHKS and CDR2 is YYEKEE (reference sequence). The CDR3 loop spans 15 amino acids. V was pared by 4 bases and J by 8 bases, with 19 bases between.

The chain carries TRBV4-2 and TRBJ2-1; 8 nucleotides match TRBD2. Germline CDR1 is LGHNA and CDR2 is YNFKEQ. CDR3 length equals 14 residues. The ends lost 3 bases at V and 6 bases at J; junction bases unmatched: 4. CDR3 in amino acids: CASSQPLAGNEQFF. The CDR3 DNA is TGTGCCAGCAGCCAGCCTCTAGCGGGCAATGAGCAGTTCTTC.

J is TRBJ2-7 and V is TRBV7-9; possibly TRBD1 for D (6 bases). The CDR3 loop spans 14 amino acids. Germline values: CDR1 SEHNR, CDR2 FQNEAQ (reference sequence). V lost 5 bases to trimming and J lost 0 bases, with 11 bases between them. This CDR3 is CASSDRSSSYEQYF. The CDR3 bases are TGTGCCAGCAGCGACAGGAGCAGCTCCTACGAGCAGTACTTC.

The chain is built from TRBV7-2 and TRBJ2-7, with 10 bases matching TRBD1. Germline V gives CDR1 SGHTA, CDR2 FQGNSA. The CDR3 runs to 13 residues. V lost 4 bases, J lost 6 bases, and 3 bases stayed unmatched. The CDR3 reads CASSSGTGVEQYF. DNA of the CDR3: TGTGCCAGCAGCTCCGGGACAGGGGTCGAGCAGTACTTC.

This clone was picked up one time. The genes are TRBV5-1 and TRBJ2-6; a weak D match, TRBD2 (6 bases). The length of the CDR3 is 17 residues. Germline CDR1 and CDR2: SGHRS and YFSETQ. Trimming left V 1 base short and J 2 bases short, with 13 bases between. The CDR3 DNA reads as TGCGCCAGCAGCTTGCAAGTGGGAGGTACTGGGGCCAACGTCCTGACTTTC. Amino acid sequence: CASSLQVGGTGANVLTF.

The chain is built from TRBV7-9 and TRBJ1-3; D gene unclear. Germline V gives CDR1 SEHNR, CDR2 FQNEAQ (reference sequence). Trimming pared 5 bases from V and 4 bases from J, leaving 15 bases between. This CDR3 comprises 15 residues. The CDR3 protein is CASSPSQVPGNTIYF. The CDR3 DNA is TGTGCCAGCAGCCCCTCACAAGTCCCCGGAAACACCATATATTTT.

The CDR3, as DNA: TGCAGCGGATCCGACAGGGCCATCCCCTCTCCCTCCTACGAGCAGTACTTC. Its translation is CSGSDRAIPSPSYEQYF. V and J are TRBV29-1 and TRBJ2-7; 7 bases agree with TRBD1. The CDR3 runs 17 residues. Germline V CDR1 and CDR2: SQVTM, ANQGSEA. J gave up 0 bases and V 7 bases, and 18 bases lay outside the gene matches.

The chain is built from TRBV6-5 and TRBJ1-1, with a possible D match to TRBD1 (6 bases). CDR3 length equals 14 residues. Trimming shortened V by 5 bases and J by 1 base, and 11 bases separated the two germline ends. Germline V lookup: CDR1 MNHEY, CDR2 SVGAGI. For the CDR3, the DNA is TGTGCCAGCAGTCCCAGGACAGAGAACACTGAAGCTTTCTTT. Translation gives CASSPRTENTEAFF.

This clone appeared a single time. This chain links TRBV9 with TRBJ2-3; D is unresolved. With 3 bases removed from V and 6 bases from J, the gap between germline ends came to 14 bases. The CDR3 covers 14 residues. Germline V CDR1 and CDR2: SGDLS, YYNGEE. The CDR3 DNA reads as TGTGCCAGCAGCGCTGTGACTGGCTCGGATACGCAGTATTTT. It translates to CASSAVTGSDTQYF.

The chain carries TRBV7-9 and TRBJ2-7; 8 bases line up with TRBD2. With 5 bases clipped from V and 7 bases from J, the junction kept 13 bases outside the gene matches. This CDR3 has 15 residues. The V gene's germline CDR1 is SEHNR and CDR2 FQNEAQ (reference sequence). The CDR3 is CASSAFGLAPLEQYF. CDR3 DNA sequence: TGTGCCAGCAGCGCCTTCGGACTAGCCCCTCTGGAGCAGTACTTC. The whole variable domain, filled in from reference TRBV7-9 and TRBJ2-7, reads DTGVSQNPRHKITKRGQNVTFRCDPISEHNRLYWYRQTLGQGPEFLTYFQNEAQLEKSRLLSDRFSAERPKGSFSTLEIQRTEQGDSAMYLCASSAFGLAPLEQYFGPGTRLTVT.

The V gene is TRBV5-6, the J gene TRBJ2-3; D is uncertain. The CDR3 contains 12 residues. Germline CDR1 reads SGHDT; CDR2 reads YYEEEE. Trimming left V 0 bases short and J 9 bases short, with 8 bases between. In DNA, the CDR3 is TGTGCCAGCAGCTTGGTAATAGAGACGCAGTATTTT. Amino acids: CASSLVIETQYF.

The chain employs TRBV14 and TRBJ1-2; 7 bases fit TRBD1. From germline, CDR1 is SGHDN and CDR2 FVKESK. The ends lost 4 bases at V and 2 bases at J; junction bases unmatched: 4. The CDR3 consists of 14 residues. CDR3 in amino acids: CASSRDSKNYGYTF. CDR3 DNA: TGTGCCAGCAGCCGGGACAGCAAGAACTATGGCTACACCTTC.

The chain has TRBV28 and TRBJ2-5; 10 nucleotides agree with TRBD2. This CDR3 spans 12 amino acids. CDR1 and CDR2 from the germline V gene are MDHEN and SYDVKM. With 7 bases clipped from V and 4 bases from J, the junction kept 0 bases outside the gene matches. The CDR3 region has the DNA TGTGCCAGCACTAGCGGGAGAGAGACCCAGTACTTC. Translated, it gives CASTSGRETQYF.

This clone was recorded once. The chain links TRBV5-1 to TRBJ2-3, with D possibly TRBD2 on 6 matching bases. The germline CDR1 and CDR2 sequences are SGHRS and YFSETQ. The CDR3 totals 16 residues. Deletions cut 0 bases from V and 3 bases from J, with 14 bases between. In nucleotides, the CDR3 is TGCGCCAGCAGCTTGGAGGGCAGGGCGGGGACAGATACGCAGTATTTT. This sequence encodes CASSLEGRAGTDTQYF. Full variable domain (rest looked up from reference TRBV5-1 and TRBJ2-3): KAGVTQTPRYLIKTRGQQVTLSCSPISGHRSVSWYQQTPGQGLQFLFEYFSETQRNKGNFPGRFSGRQFSNSRSEMNVSTLELGDSALYLCASSLEGRAGTDTQYFGPGTRLTVL.

This clone has only a few counts. This rearrangement joins TRBV28 to TRBJ1-5; no reliable D call. V lost 5 bases, J lost 1 base, and 12 bases lay in between. This CDR3 contains 15 residues. The germline CDR1 and CDR2 sequences are MDHEN and SYDVKM. The CDR3 nucleotides are TGTGCCAGCAGTCCGATAACGAGGAGCAATCAGCCCCAGCATTTT. Translating gives CASSPITRSNQPQHF.

DNA for the CDR3: TGTGCCAGCAGCGCCCCCCGACTAGCGGGAGGGAATGAGCAGTTCTTC. Residues: CASSAPRLAGGNEQFF. J is TRBJ2-1 and V is TRBV9; 14 bases match TRBD2. Trimming removed 3 bases from V and 7 bases from J; junction bases left unmatched: 6. The CDR3 runs to 16 residues. The germline V gene encodes CDR1 SGDLS and CDR2 YYNGEE.

This chain connects TRBV27 to TRBJ2-3; no clear D. This CDR3 spans 14 amino acids. The germline V and J ends were trimmed by 0 bases and 0 bases, with 4 bases remaining between them. The germline gives CDR1 MNHEY, CDR2 SMNVEV (reference sequence). Here the CDR3 reads CASSLSYSTDTQYF. CDR3 nucleotide sequence: TGTGCCAGCAGTTTATCCTACAGCACAGATACGCAGTATTTT.

This clone was found a few times. Written as DNA, the CDR3 is TGTGCCAGTAGTCGGACTAGCGGACCAGAGACCCAGTACTTC. Its translation: CASSRTSGPETQYF. This chain uses TRBV19 with TRBJ2-5, with TRBD2 matching 10 bases. The CDR3 runs to 14 residues. Germline assignment: CDR1 LNHDA and CDR2 SQIVND (reference sequence). Trimming at V came to 5 bases and at J to 4 bases, leaving 4 bases not matched to a gene.

This clone occurred once. The V call is TRBV6-2 or TRBV6-3, the J call TRBJ2-1, with TRBD1 matching over 11 bases. This CDR3 spans 14 amino acids. V dropped 4 bases and J dropped 12; count of bases not matched to a gene: 8. From germline, CDR1 is MNHEY and CDR2 SVGEGT. The CDR3 bases are TGTGCCAGCAGTTCCAGGACAGGGGGCCCGGGGCAGTTCTTC. Its protein is CASSSRTGGPGQFF.

This chain links TRBV28 with TRBJ1-5, with 8 bases aligning to TRBD1. The CDR3 spans 12 residues. The germline CDR1 and CDR2 sequences are MDHEN and SYDVKM. V lost 7 bases, J lost 8 bases, and 4 bases stayed unmatched. CDR3 sequence reads: CASTQGAKPQHF. The CDR3 DNA is TGTGCCAGCACCCAGGGGGCTAAGCCCCAGCATTTT.

V usage is TRBV5-4 and J usage is TRBJ2-7; 9 nucleotides match TRBD1. This CDR3 is built from 13 residues. The ends lost 7 bases at V and 4 bases at J; junction bases unmatched: 6. Germline CDR1 reads SGHNT; CDR2 reads YYREEE (reference sequence). The CDR3 protein is CASGGQGQYEQYF. Written as DNA, the CDR3 is TGTGCCAGCGGGGGACAGGGTCAGTACGAGCAGTACTTC.

The sample holds a few counts of this clone. The gene calls are TRBV6-4 and TRBJ2-7; TRBD1 matches at 7 bases. The CDR3 covers 14 residues. Trimming took 5 bases from V and 0 from J; bases not matched to a gene: 4. In germline, CDR1 is MRHNA, CDR2 SNTAGT. The CDR3 loop is CASSPTGNSYEQYF. The CDR3 nucleotides are TGTGCCAGCAGTCCGACAGGGAACTCCTACGAGCAGTACTTC.

The V call is TRBV18, the J call TRBJ1-1; 7 bases match TRBD1. Trimming removed 6 bases from V and 7 bases from J; junction bases left unmatched: 8. The CDR3 sequence is 13 residues long. Germline loops: CDR1 KGHSH, CDR2 LQKENI. The chain's CDR3 is CASSNQAGGEAFF. In DNA form, the CDR3 reads TGTGCCAGCTCTAACCAGGCAGGGGGTGAAGCTTTCTTT. The full variable domain, with the rest looked up from reference TRBV18 and TRBJ1-1, is NAGVMQNPRHLVRRRGQEARLRCSPMKGHSHVYWYRQLPEEGLKFMVYLQKENIIDESGMPKERFSAEFPKEGPSILRIQQVVRGDSAAYFCASSNQAGGEAFFGQGTRLTVV.

This sequence joins TRBV18 and TRBJ2-2, with D perhaps matching TRBD1 (6 bases). The CDR3 runs 14 residues. V was cut by 3 bases and J by 7 bases, with 12 bases left in between. Germline lookup yields CDR1 KGHSH and CDR2 LQKENI. CDR3 residues: CASSPKQGSGELFF. The CDR3 DNA sequence: TGTGCCAGCTCACCCAAGCAGGGGAGCGGGGAGCTGTTTTTT.

J is TRBJ1-1 and V is TRBV18; the D gene is possibly TRBD1 (6 bases). Germline CDR1 KGHSH, CDR2 LQKENI. V dropped 5 bases and J dropped 3 bases, with 16 bases sitting between them. The CDR3 spans 15 residues. The CDR3 nucleotides read TGTGCCAGCTCATCTCGGACAGCCAAAGACACTGAAGCTTTCTTT. Protein sequence: CASSSRTAKDTEAFF.